These 29 T cell receptor beta chains share one sample of origin, sequenced in a study of T cell changes during pregnancy in multiple sclerosis. Method: immunoSEQ multiplex PCR; TCRdb's copy keeps in-frame clones and lacks some. Of tens of thousands of clones listed, around 90% are singletons. This specimen consisted of CD4+ T cells from peripheral blood mononuclear cells, obtained after pregnancy. The receptors stem from a female donor in good health, enrolled as a control in a pregnancy study.

V gene TRBV6-1 combines with J gene TRBJ1-3; TRBD1 might be the D (6 bases). The CDR3 covers 15 residues. CDR1 and CDR2 (germline): MNHNS, SASEGT. V gave up 5 bases and J gave up 3 bases, with 14 bases separating them. CDR3 in DNA: TGTGCCAGCAGTCGACAGGACGAGCTTGGAAACACCATATATTTT. The encoded protein is CASSRQDELGNTIYF.

Of note for this clone: The CDR3 carries no conserved terminal phenylalanine or tryptophan, so it likely arises from a read error. No DNA is shown, since the ends of the CDR3 on it are uncertain; the CDR3 is the one TCRdb lists. V usage is TRBV19 and J usage is TRBJ1-3. The germline gives CDR1 LNHDA, CDR2 SQIVND (reference sequence). The CDR3 contains 12 residues when both ends are counted. CDR3 region: CASSEAGQASVS.

This chain joins TRBV6-1 and TRBJ1-1; 7 bases are shared with TRBD1. J gave up 11 bases and V 7 bases, and 7 bases lay outside the gene matches. Germline-derived CDR1 and CDR2 are MNHNS and SASEGT. The CDR3 consists of 11 residues. The CDR3 DNA reads TGTGCCAGCACCCGGACAGGCAGGGCTTTCTTT. It codes for CASTRTGRAFF.

This sequence joins TRBV10-1 and TRBJ1-3, with 7 nucleotides matching TRBD1. Germline V lookup: CDR1 WNHNN, CDR2 SYGVQD (reference sequence). J gave up 5 bases and V 3 bases, and 7 bases lay outside the gene matches. This CDR3 is 15 amino acids long. The CDR3 reads CASSDRDRDRNTIYF. The CDR3 DNA sequence: TGCGCCAGCAGTGACCGGGACAGAGATAGAAACACCATATATTTT.

The chain couples TRBV11-2 to TRBJ2-1, with D unclear. The CDR3 spans 17 residues. Germline CDR1 is SGHAT and CDR2 is FQNNGV. Trimming stripped 5 bases from V and 3 bases from J, with 20 bases between. This chain's CDR3 is CASSPIGDLRNYNEQFF. DNA of the CDR3: TGTGCCAGCAGCCCTATAGGAGATCTTCGGAACTACAATGAGCAGTTCTTC.

This clone turned up a few times. V and J are TRBV6-5 and TRBJ1-1; D is uncertain. V was pared by 2 bases and J by 4 bases, with 14 bases between. CDR1 and CDR2 from the germline V gene are MNHEY and SVGAGI. CDR3 length: 15 residues. The CDR3 DNA reads TGTGCCAGCAGTTACCGTGGGCGGGGAGGCACTGAAGCTTTCTTT. Amino acid sequence: CASSYRGRGGTEAFF.

The chain links TRBV18 to TRBJ2-1; 9 nucleotides align to TRBD2. Germline-derived CDR1 and CDR2 are KGHSH and LQKENI. This CDR3 region has 14 residues. V lost 1 base and J lost 8; bases outside the gene matches: 3. Here the CDR3 reads CASSPRTSDDEQFF. In DNA, the CDR3 is TGTGCCAGCTCACCACGGACTAGCGATGATGAGCAGTTCTTC.

The chain couples TRBV7-2 to TRBJ1-1, with 8 nucleotides matching TRBD1. There are 14 residues in the CDR3. CDR1 SGHTA and CDR2 FQGNSA come from the germline V gene. V lost 3 bases to trimming and J lost 11 bases; unmatched junction nucleotides: 11. CDR3 nucleotide sequence: TGTGCCAGCAGCTTCCAGGGGGGACAGGTCCCGGCTTTCTTT. Protein sequence: CASSFQGGQVPAFF. The whole variable domain, filled in from reference TRBV7-2 and TRBJ1-1, reads GAGVSQSPSNKVTEKGKDVELRCDPISGHTALYWYRQSLGQGLEFLIYFQGNSAPDKSGLPSDRFSAERTGGSVSTLTIQRTQQEDSAVYLCASSFQGGQVPAFFGQGTRLTVV.

This rearrangement joins TRBV1 to TRBJ2-1; the table assigns TRBD1, which was not confirmed against the DNA. TRBV1 is reported as a pseudogene. The CDR3 is made up of 16 amino acids. This chain's CDR3 is CTSSRPIAMGRNEQFF. The CDR3 DNA is TGCACCAGCAGCCGACCGATAGCCATGGGGCGCAATGAGCAGTTCTTC.

The chain has TRBV19 and TRBJ2-1, with TRBD2 as a possible D gene (6 bases). CDR3 length: 13 amino acids. Germline assignment: CDR1 LNHDA and CDR2 SQIVND (reference sequence). V was trimmed by 6 bases and J by 0 bases, leaving 6 bases between them. The CDR3 protein is CASSGSSYNEQFF. The CDR3 DNA reads TGTGCCAGTAGCGGGAGCTCCTACAATGAGCAGTTCTTC.

The gene calls are TRBV6-5 and TRBJ1-3, with D possibly matching TRBD1 (5 bases). The CDR3 is made up of 15 amino acids. In germline, CDR1 is MNHEY, CDR2 SVGAGI. The V and J ends lost 0 bases and 4 bases respectively, with 10 bases between them. The CDR3 here is CASSYSGGRGNTIYF. In nucleotides, the CDR3 is TGTGCCAGCAGTTACTCGGGGGGAAGGGGAAACACCATATATTTT.

The chain employs TRBV7-3 and TRBJ2-2, with TRBD1 matching over 7 bases. Per germline, CDR1 SGHTA and CDR2 FQGTGA. The CDR3 is made up of 18 amino acids. The J segment lost 6 bases and the V segment lost 3 bases, leaving 16 bases of the junction unmatched. CDR3 amino acids: CASSFVGLRTGKAGELFF. The CDR3 bases are TGTGCCAGCAGCTTCGTCGGCCTGAGGACAGGCAAGGCCGGGGAGCTGTTTTTT.

V gene TRBV6-5 combines with J gene TRBJ1-6, with 8 positions matching TRBD1. V shed 6 bases and J 7 bases; nucleotides not matched to a gene: 5. The germline V gene has CDR1 MNHEY and CDR2 SVGAGI. The CDR3 consists of 14 residues. CDR3: CASRSDRANSPLHF. For the CDR3, the DNA is TGTGCCAGCAGATCGGACAGGGCGAATTCACCCCTCCACTTT.

The gene calls are TRBV4-3 and TRBJ1-3, with 8 bases matching TRBD1. CDR3 length equals 18 residues. Germline CDR1 and CDR2: LGHNA and YSLEER. V dropped 2 bases and J dropped 0; count of bases not matched to a gene: 9. CDR3 in DNA: TGCGCCAGCAGCCAAAGCCCCCGGACAGGGAGCTCTGGAAACACCATATATTTT. Translation gives CASSQSPRTGSSGNTIYF.

The chain combines TRBV5-6 with TRBJ2-3, with a weak D call TRBD1 (7 bases). The V gene's germline CDR1 is SGHDT and CDR2 YYEEEE. Trimming took 6 bases from V and 2 from J, leaving 16 bases between them. This CDR3 comprises 15 residues. The CDR3 loop reads CASNPRQGLTDTQYF. The CDR3 DNA is TGTGCCAGCAACCCGAGACAGGGACTCACAGATACGCAGTATTTT.

V gene TRBV5-4 combines with J gene TRBJ2-5, with TRBD2 matching over 9 bases. CDR1 and CDR2 (germline): SGHNT, YYREEE (reference sequence). The CDR3 consists of 17 residues. V gave up 0 bases and J gave up 5 bases; unmatched junction bases: 11. CDR3 nucleotide sequence: TGTGCCAGCAGCTTGGACGGGGATAGCGGGGGTGGGGAGACCCAGTACTTC. Translating gives CASSLDGDSGGGETQYF. The full variable domain, its missing parts supplied by reference TRBV5-4 and TRBJ2-5, is ETGVTQSPTHLIKTRGQQVTLRCSSQSGHNTVSWYQQALGQGPQFIFQYYREEENGRGNFPPRFSGLQFPNYSSELNVNALELDDSALYLCASSLDGDSGGGETQYFGPGTRLLVL.

The chain links TRBV6-6 to TRBJ2-1, with TRBD2 identical over 7 bases. Germline values: CDR1 MNHNY, CDR2 SVGAGI (reference sequence). J lost 7 bases, V lost 4 bases, and 4 bases had no gene match. There are 13 residues in the CDR3. The CDR3 sequence is CASSLLARNEQFF. The CDR3 DNA sequence: TGTGCCAGCAGTTTACTAGCGAGAAATGAGCAGTTCTTC.

The V gene is TRBV11-2, the J gene TRBJ1-1, with 9 bases fitting TRBD1. The CDR3 loop spans 15 amino acids. Trimming took 1 base from V and 1 from J; bases not matched to a gene: 1. Germline CDR1 SGHAT, CDR2 FQNNGV. The CDR3 protein is CASSLVQGANTEAFF. The CDR3 DNA is TGTGCCAGCAGCTTAGTACAGGGGGCGAACACTGAAGCTTTCTTT. Using reference TRBV11-2 and TRBJ1-1 for the parts outside the CDR3, the full variable domain is EAGVAQSPRYKIIEKRQSVAFWCNPISGHATLYWYQQILGQGPKLLIQFQNNGVVDDSQLPKDRFSAERLKGVDSTLKIQPAKLEDSAVYLCASSLVQGANTEAFFGQGTRLTVV.

This rearrangement joins TRBV6-5 to TRBJ2-1; D ambiguous. Germline values: CDR1 MNHEY, CDR2 SVGAGI. The CDR3 covers 14 residues. Trimming took 1 base from V and 4 from J, leaving 8 bases between them. In DNA form, the CDR3 reads TGTGCCAGCAGTTACTTGGGCAGGTACAATGAGCAGTTCTTC. Translating it yields CASSYLGRYNEQFF.

The chain recombines TRBV6-1 with TRBJ1-1; D remains unclear. Germline-derived CDR1 and CDR2 are MNHNS and SASEGT. The CDR3 has 14 amino acids. Trimming shortened V by 6 bases and J by 3 bases, and 14 bases separated the two germline ends. The CDR3 sequence is CASRPGGRDTEAFF. The CDR3 region has the DNA TGTGCCAGCAGGCCCGGAGGGAGGGACACTGAAGCTTTCTTT.

This clone was observed a few times. The V gene is TRBV6-5, the J gene TRBJ2-2; 12 nucleotides match TRBD2. This CDR3 contains 16 residues. V lost 0 bases and J lost 4; bases outside the gene matches: 0. Germline V gene sequence: CDR1 MNHEY, CDR2 SVGAGI. The CDR3 DNA sequence: TGTGCCAGCAGTTACTCGACTAGCGGGAGCACCGGGGAGCTGTTTTTT. It translates to CASSYSTSGSTGELFF.

The chain has TRBV28 and TRBJ2-2; 8 bases align to TRBD2. The CDR3 extends over 14 amino acids. CDR1 and CDR2 (germline): MDHEN, SYDVKM. The V segment lost 10 bases and the J segment 7 bases; nucleotides outside the gene matches: 11. The DNA of the CDR3 is TGTGCCACCCGTCGGGGACTAGAGATCGGGGAGCTGTTTTTT. Its protein is CATRRGLEIGELFF.

V is TRBV11-1 and J is TRBJ2-1; 13 nucleotides align to TRBD2. The CDR3 sequence is 19 residues long. Germline trimming cut 6 bases from V and 5 bases from J; bases unmatched to any gene: 16. The V gene's germline CDR1 is SGHAT and CDR2 FQDESV (reference sequence). The CDR3 DNA is TGTGCCAGCAGACTACCGGGACTAGCGGGGCCGAGGAAGGACAATGAGCAGTTCTTC. This gives the protein CASRLPGLAGPRKDNEQFF. The full variable domain, rest sourced from reference TRBV11-1 and TRBJ2-1, is EAEVAQSPRYKITEKSQAVAFWCDPISGHATLYWYRQILGQGPELLVQFQDESVVDDSQLPKDRFSAERLKGVDSTLKIQPAELGDSAMYLCASRLPGLAGPRKDNEQFFGPGTRLTVL.

This chain connects TRBV5-4 to TRBJ2-1, with TRBD2 identical over 10 bases. V gave up 0 bases and J gave up 7 bases; unmatched junction bases: 1. CDR1 and CDR2 from the germline V gene are SGHNT and YYREEE (reference sequence). The CDR3 has 14 amino acids. DNA for the CDR3: TGTGCCAGCAGCTTGGAGACTAGCGGGAATGAGCAGTTCTTC. It specifies CASSLETSGNEQFF.

This clone appeared a few times. The V call is TRBV18, the J call TRBJ1-1, with a possible D match to TRBD1 (6 bases). Trimming took 3 bases from V and 5 from J, leaving 13 bases between them. CDR1 and CDR2 (germline): KGHSH, LQKENI. The CDR3 extends over 14 amino acids. Here the CDR3 DNA reads TGTGCCAGCTCACCGCAGGGGAGGGGAACTGAAGCTTTCTTT. This codes for CASSPQGRGTEAFF. The full variable domain, rest sourced from reference TRBV18 and TRBJ1-1, is NAGVMQNPRHLVRRRGQEARLRCSPMKGHSHVYWYRQLPEEGLKFMVYLQKENIIDESGMPKERFSAEFPKEGPSILRIQQVVRGDSAAYFCASSPQGRGTEAFFGQGTRLTVV.

On this clone: A read error may account for a junction end that differs from germline. The chain employs TRBV11-2 and TRBJ1-1, with TRBD1 matching over 7 bases. The germline V gene has CDR1 SGHAT and CDR2 FQNNGV. CDR3 length: 11 residues. The CDR3 here is CASSTGTAGMF. Written as DNA, the CDR3 is TGTGCCAGCAGCACCGGGACAGCCGGTATGTTT. Complete variable domain (other parts from reference TRBV11-2 and TRBJ1-1): EAGVAQSPRYKIIEKRQSVAFWCNPISGHATLYWYQQILGQGPKLLIQFQNNGVVDDSQLPKDRFSAERLKGVDSTLKIQPAKLEDSAVYLCASSTGTAGMFGQGTRLTVV.

This chain uses TRBV15 with TRBJ2-1; 7 bases match TRBD2. Germline lookup yields CDR1 LNHNV and CDR2 YYDKDF (reference sequence). The V segment lost 0 bases and the J segment 4 bases; nucleotides outside the gene matches: 6. The CDR3 is 16 amino acids. This CDR3 reads CATSRDPSGIYNEQFF. DNA for the CDR3: TGTGCCACCAGCAGAGATCCCAGCGGGATTTACAATGAGCAGTTCTTC.

This rearrangement joins TRBV4-1 to TRBJ2-1, with a tentative D call TRBD1 (7 bases). V was cut by 4 bases and J by 7 bases, with 14 bases left in between. This CDR3 has 14 amino acids. From germline, CDR1 is MGHRA and CDR2 YSYEKL. The CDR3: CASSRLTGRNEQFF. In DNA, the CDR3 is TGCGCCAGCAGCCGCCTGACAGGGAGGAATGAGCAGTTCTTC.

The V call is TRBV6-1, the J call TRBJ2-3; D may be TRBD2 (5 bases). V dropped 4 bases and J dropped 1 base, with 21 bases sitting between them. Germline V gene data show CDR1 as MNHNS and CDR2 as SASEGT. There are 18 residues in the CDR3. The CDR3 sequence is CASSAPEGSDFGTDTQYF. For the CDR3, the DNA is TGTGCCAGCAGTGCCCCAGAAGGGAGCGATTTTGGCACAGATACGCAGTATTTT.